Shown below are 23 T cell receptor beta chains from a single sample sequenced in a study of blood T cell repertoires in COVID-19. Clones were sequenced by immunoSEQ multiplex PCR, and TCRdb holds only the in-frame ones, with some missing. This sample has about 180,000 clones, with almost 80% found just once. The source material was PBMCs or T cells enriched from blood (not recorded which). Receptors originate from a woman in her 50s who had recovered from COVID-19.

As to this clone: Distinct nucleotide sequences in the sample also encode this CDR3. The V call is TRBV28, the J call TRBJ1-2; TRBD1 might be the D (6 bases). Germline V gene data show CDR1 as MDHEN and CDR2 as SYDVKM. Trimming took 2 bases from V and 4 from J, leaving 8 bases between them. The CDR3 has 13 amino acids. The CDR3 DNA reads TGTGCCAGCAGTTTAGGGGGCGCCTATGGCTACACCTTC. Encoded protein: CASSLGGAYGYTF.

This chain links TRBV7-9 with TRBJ2-3; 12 bases match TRBD2. The V and J ends lost 6 bases and 7 bases, in that order; junction bases with no gene match: 8. Germline V gives CDR1 SEHNR, CDR2 FQNEAQ (reference sequence). The CDR3 extends over 15 amino acids. The CDR3 bases are TGTGCCAGCAGTCGGACTAGCGGGATGCAGAATACGCAGTATTTT. This gives the protein CASSRTSGMQNTQYF.

The chain joins TRBV7-9 to TRBJ1-3; D gene ambiguous. The germline V gene encodes CDR1 SEHNR and CDR2 FQNEAQ (reference sequence). The CDR3 length is 13 residues. V gave up 4 bases and J gave up 4 bases, with 8 bases separating them. The CDR3 DNA reads TGTGCCAGCAGCTCCCAGCGGGGAAACACCATATATTTT. Its translation: CASSSQRGNTIYF.

The CDR3 spells CASSQVPRSPLHF. Written as DNA, the CDR3 is TGTGCCAGCAGCCAAGTCCCTCGTTCACCCCTCCACTTT. This rearrangement joins TRBV3-1 (or the pseudogene TRBV3-2) to TRBJ1-6; D remains ambiguous. Looked up from germline, CDR1 is LGHDT and CDR2 is YNNKEL (reference sequence). The CDR3 runs 13 residues. Trimming left V 1 base short and J 9 bases short, with 7 bases between.

The chain employs TRBV20-1 and TRBJ2-7; 9 nucleotides line up with TRBD2. The CDR3 covers 15 residues. CDR1 DFQATT and CDR2 SNEGSKA come from the germline V gene (reference sequence). Trimming took 3 bases from V and 3 from J; bases not matched to a gene: 9. This chain's CDR3 is CSASKTLAGHYEQYF. The CDR3 coding sequence is TGCAGTGCTAGTAAGACTCTAGCGGGGCACTACGAGCAGTACTTC.

The V gene is TRBV18, the J gene TRBJ2-7, with D perhaps TRBD1 (5 bases). Germline assignment: CDR1 KGHSH and CDR2 LQKENI. Trimming took off 1 base at V and 3 bases at J, with 7 bases between the two ends. This CDR3 is 13 amino acids long. CDR3 bases: TGTGCCAGCTCACCACAGGGGATCTACGAGCAGTACTTC. It is translated as CASSPQGIYEQYF.

The chain joins TRBV7-6 to TRBJ2-2, with D uncertain. V lost 6 bases and J 3 bases, leaving 14 bases between the germline ends. Looked up from germline, CDR1 is SGHVS and CDR2 is FNYEAQ. The CDR3 sequence is 15 residues long. The CDR3 loop is CASRSRGGDTGELFF. CDR3 in DNA: TGTGCCAGCAGGAGTAGAGGCGGAGACACCGGGGAGCTGTTTTTT. The full variable domain, with the rest looked up from reference TRBV7-6 and TRBJ2-2, is GAGVSQSPRYKVTKRGQDVALRCDPISGHVSLYWYRQALGQGPEFLTYFNYEAQQDKSGLPNDRFSAERPEGSISTLTIQRTEQRDSAMYRCASRSRGGDTGELFFGEGSRLTVL.

The genes are TRBV5-1 and TRBJ2-1, with 13 bases lining up with TRBD2. This CDR3 is built from 15 residues. J was trimmed by 7 bases and V by 4 bases; bases with no gene match: 5. From germline, CDR1 is SGHRS and CDR2 YFSETQ. CDR3: CASSPQTSGRNEQFF. DNA for the CDR3: TGCGCCAGCAGCCCGCAGACTAGCGGGAGGAATGAGCAGTTCTTC. Drawing the rest from reference TRBV5-1 and TRBJ2-1, the complete variable domain is KAGVTQTPRYLIKTRGQQVTLSCSPISGHRSVSWYQQTPGQGLQFLFEYFSETQRNKGNFPGRFSGRQFSNSRSEMNVSTLELGDSALYLCASSPQTSGRNEQFFGPGTRLTVL.

This rearrangement joins TRBV5-1 to TRBJ2-5, with D possibly being TRBD1 (6 bases). V was shortened by 4 bases and J by 1 base, with 11 bases between the two germline ends. This CDR3 contains 14 residues. Germline CDR1 and CDR2: SGHRS and YFSETQ. CDR3 in DNA: TGCGCCAGCAGCGAGGGGGTGGTCCAAGAGACCCAGTACTTC. It specifies CASSEGVVQETQYF.

The chain uses TRBV9 and TRBJ2-1; D may be TRBD2 (5 bases). V lost 3 bases and J lost 10, with 17 bases in between. CDR1 and CDR2 from the germline V gene are SGDLS and YYNGEE. CDR3 length: 14 amino acids. The CDR3 DNA sequence: TGTGCCAGCAGCGCAGCGGACCGTATGAGGGAGCAGTTCTTC. Protein: CASSAADRMREQFF.

There are a few counts of this clone. This sequence joins TRBV28 and TRBJ1-1; D uncertain. V was cut by 2 bases and J by 0 bases, with 7 bases left in between. This CDR3 comprises 14 residues. From germline, CDR1 is MDHEN and CDR2 SYDVKM. The CDR3 nucleotides are TGTGCCAGCAGTTTAGTGGCCTTGAACACTGAAGCTTTCTTT. Translation gives CASSLVALNTEAFF.

The chain has TRBV28 and TRBJ2-7; D is uncertain. The CDR3 has 12 residues. Trimming took 1 base from V and 4 from J, leaving 5 bases between them. CDR1 and CDR2 from the germline V gene are MDHEN and SYDVKM. As DNA, the CDR3 is TGTGCCAGCAGTTTATACGGTTACGAGCAGTACTTC. Its protein product is CASSLYGYEQYF.

This clone was seen a handful of times. The CDR3 region has the DNA TGCGCCAGCAGCCAAGCTTGGCTAGCGGGGGCCTACGAGCAGTACTTC. This codes for CASSQAWLAGAYEQYF. The chain employs TRBV4-1 and TRBJ2-7; 10 nucleotides align to TRBD2. The CDR3 extends over 16 amino acids. Trimming at V came to 1 base and at J to 2 bases, leaving 5 bases not matched to a gene. Germline V gene sequence: CDR1 MGHRA, CDR2 YSYEKL.

The chain couples TRBV10-3 to TRBJ1-1, with 9 positions matching TRBD1. The CDR3 runs 14 residues. V dropped 7 bases and J dropped 5; count of bases not matched to a gene: 8. Germline V gene data show CDR1 as ENHRY and CDR2 as SYGVKD. CDR3 nucleotides: TGTGCCATCACTCAGGACAGGGGAGGTACTGAAGCTTTCTTT. This translates into CAITQDRGGTEAFF.

This clone was detected a few times. The chain couples TRBV28 to TRBJ1-4; perhaps TRBD1 as D (5 bases). Germline loops: CDR1 MDHEN, CDR2 SYDVKM. This CDR3 has 14 residues. The V and J ends lost 6 bases and 2 bases respectively, with 10 bases between them. As DNA, the CDR3 is TGTGCCAGCAGCCCCAGGGTCACTAATGAAAAACTGTTTTTT. Translated: CASSPRVTNEKLFF.

This clone was detected a few times. The chain combines TRBV7-2 with TRBJ2-4, with D maybe TRBD1 (6 bases). V was cut by 4 bases and J by 7 bases, with 11 bases left in between. The CDR3 has 13 amino acids. Looked up from germline, CDR1 is SGHTA and CDR2 is FQGNSA. CDR3 protein: CASSSGQSNIQYF. CDR3 nucleotide sequence: TGTGCCAGCAGCTCGGGACAATCGAACATTCAGTACTTC.

The V call is TRBV28, the J call TRBJ2-2; 9 positions agree with TRBD2. Germline CDR1 MDHEN, CDR2 SYDVKM. This CDR3 contains 15 residues. Unmatched junction bases numbered 5, after V lost 5 bases and J lost 4 bases. CDR3 coding DNA: TGTGCCAGCAGTCCGGCGGGAGGGCCCACCGGGGAGCTGTTTTTT. Translated: CASSPAGGPTGELFF.

In the case of this clone: Germline is not matched at one junction end, which may reflect a read error. This chain uses TRBV27 with TRBJ2-7, with TRBD2 identical over 14 bases. The germline V gene has CDR1 MNHEY and CDR2 SMNVEV (reference sequence). The CDR3 loop spans 14 amino acids. The CDR3 DNA is TGTGCCAGCAGAGGTCCGGGACTAGCGGGAGACCTCTTCTTC. This codes for CASRGPGLAGDLFF.

The chain has TRBV11-3 and TRBJ2-2, with 7 bases matching TRBD2. The CDR3 is 15 amino acids. V was clipped by 1 base and J by 6 bases; unmatched bases: 5. Germline V CDR1 and CDR2: SGHNT, YENEEA. The CDR3 DNA follows: TGTGCCAGCAGCTTAGGGACTAGTTTGGCCGGGGAGCTGTTTTTT. It yields the protein CASSLGTSLAGELFF.

Only a few counts were recorded for this clone. This chain joins TRBV4-1 and TRBJ2-4; 9 nucleotides line up with TRBD2. This CDR3 has 17 residues. V shed 0 bases and J 2 bases; nucleotides not matched to a gene: 5. The germline V gene encodes CDR1 MGHRA and CDR2 YSYEKL. In DNA form, the CDR3 reads TGCGCCAGCAGCCAAGAGGGTGGACTAGCGACCAAAAACATTCAGTACTTC. Translating it yields CASSQEGGLATKNIQYF.

V usage is TRBV28 and J usage is TRBJ1-2, with no clear D. The CDR3 contains 14 residues. CDR1 is MDHEN, CDR2 SYDVKM, per germline. Trimming cost V 7 bases and J 0 bases, with 12 bases left between them. CDR3 amino acids: CASNHGSTNYGYTF. DNA of the CDR3: TGTGCCAGCAATCACGGGAGCACTAACTATGGCTACACCTTC.

The rearrangement joins TRBV9 to TRBJ2-1; 10 bases align to TRBD2. The J segment lost 8 bases and the V segment lost 4 bases, leaving 12 bases of the junction unmatched. The CDR3 runs 16 residues. The germline V gene encodes CDR1 SGDLS and CDR2 YYNGEE. CDR3 loop: CASSTSGLAGVYEQFF. As DNA, the CDR3 is TGTGCCAGCAGCACGAGTGGGCTAGCGGGAGTTTATGAGCAGTTCTTC. The whole variable domain, filled in from reference TRBV9 and TRBJ2-1, reads DSGVTQTPKHLITATGQRVTLRCSPRSGDLSVYWYQQSLDQGLQFLIQYYNGEERAKGNILERFSAQQFPDLHSELNLSSLELGDSALYFCASSTSGLAGVYEQFFGPGTRLTVL.

V and J are TRBV7-2 and TRBJ2-5; 11 bases line up with TRBD2. This CDR3 is built from 16 residues. Germline values: CDR1 SGHTA, CDR2 FQGNSA. Trimming cost V 0 bases and J 3 bases; bases outside gene matches: 3. The DNA of the CDR3 is TGTGCCAGCAGCTTAGCCTTAGCGGGAGGGGAAGAGACCCAGTACTTC. Its protein is CASSLALAGGEETQYF. The variable domain in full, with the rest retrieved from reference TRBV7-2 and TRBJ2-5, is GAGVSQSPSNKVTEKGKDVELRCDPISGHTALYWYRQSLGQGLEFLIYFQGNSAPDKSGLPSDRFSAERTGGSVSTLTIQRTQQEDSAVYLCASSLALAGGEETQYFGPGTRLLVL.